This TCR beta chain was observed in a study of blood T cell repertoires in COVID-19. This clone showed up just once. Original data processing: Amplification from reference gene primers served as the basis for estimated nucleated cell counts. Sequencing used immunoSEQ multiplex PCR; TCRdb keeps in-frame clones, though not all of them. V and J calls and clone size are copied from that table; D and trimming were computed from the DNA. The repertoire holds about 230,000 clones, over 70% seen once, with approximately 8% in the top ten. V was pared by 0 bases and J by 7 bases, with 14 bases of the junction left unmatched. CDR1 is KGHSH, CDR2 LQKENI, per germline. This CDR3 is 18 amino acids long.

This clonotype was sampled from a woman older than 75 with acute or convalescent COVID-19. The sequenced sample consisted of peripheral blood. This chain uses TRBV18 with TRBJ2-1; TRBD2 aligns across 8 bases. This CDR3 is CASSPPPIAGMSRNEQFF. CDR3 nucleotide sequence: TGTGCCAGCTCACCACCGCCGATAGCGGGAATGAGTAGGAATGAGCAGTTCTTC.